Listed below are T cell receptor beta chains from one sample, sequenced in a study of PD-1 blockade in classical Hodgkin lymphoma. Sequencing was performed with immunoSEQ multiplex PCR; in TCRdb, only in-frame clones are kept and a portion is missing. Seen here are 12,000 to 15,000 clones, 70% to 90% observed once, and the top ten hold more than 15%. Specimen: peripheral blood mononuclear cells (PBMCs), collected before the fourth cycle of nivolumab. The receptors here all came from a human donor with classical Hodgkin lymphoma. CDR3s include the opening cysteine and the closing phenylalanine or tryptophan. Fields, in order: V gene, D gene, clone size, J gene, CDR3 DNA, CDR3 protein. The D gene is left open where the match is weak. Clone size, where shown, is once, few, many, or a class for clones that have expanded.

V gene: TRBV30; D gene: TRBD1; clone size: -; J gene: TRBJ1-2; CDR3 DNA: TGTGCCTGGACTGGGACAGGGGATGGCTACACCTTC; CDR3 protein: CAWTGTGDGYTF
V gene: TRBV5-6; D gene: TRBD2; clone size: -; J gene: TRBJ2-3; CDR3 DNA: TGTGCCAGCAGCTTGCGACTAGCGGGGAGACCTAGCACAGATACGCAGTATTTT; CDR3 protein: CASSLRLAGRPSTDTQYF
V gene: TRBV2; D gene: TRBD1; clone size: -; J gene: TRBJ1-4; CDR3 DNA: TGTGCCAGCAGTCCCTTGACTGACAGGGATGGCGAAAAACTGTTTTTT; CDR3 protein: CASSPLTDRDGEKLFF
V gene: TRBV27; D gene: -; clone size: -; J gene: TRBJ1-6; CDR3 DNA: TGTGCCACTTACGCCAATATGCCAGAGCAAGACTCACCCCTCCACTTT; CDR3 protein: CATYANMPEQDSPLHF
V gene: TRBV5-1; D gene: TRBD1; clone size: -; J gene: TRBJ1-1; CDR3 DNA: TGCGCCAGCAGCTTGGATACCAGGGGGCTCACTGAAGCTTTCTTT; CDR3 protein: CASSLDTRGLTEAFF
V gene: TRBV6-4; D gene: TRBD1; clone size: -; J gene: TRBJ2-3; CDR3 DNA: TGTGCCAGCGCTACGGGACAGGGGACGGATACGCAGTATTTT; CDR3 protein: CASATGQGTDTQYF
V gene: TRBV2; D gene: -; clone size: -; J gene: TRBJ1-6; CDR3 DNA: TGTGCCAGCAGTGCGATCTATGGGAATTCACCCCTCCACTTT; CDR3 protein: CASSAIYGNSPLHF
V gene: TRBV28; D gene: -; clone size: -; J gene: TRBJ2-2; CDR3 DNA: TGTGCCAGCAGTTCAGGGTATACCACCGGGGAGCTGTTTTTT; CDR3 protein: CASSSGYTTGELFF
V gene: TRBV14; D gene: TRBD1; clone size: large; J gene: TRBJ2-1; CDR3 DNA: TGTGCCAGCAGCATGGTACCGGGACAGGGGGACAATGAGCAGTTCTTC; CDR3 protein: CASSMVPGQGDNEQFF
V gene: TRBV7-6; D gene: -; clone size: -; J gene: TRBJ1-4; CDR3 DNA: TGTGCCAGCAGCGCTAGACCGCGAACTAATGAAAAACTGTTTTTT; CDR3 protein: CASSARPRTNEKLFF
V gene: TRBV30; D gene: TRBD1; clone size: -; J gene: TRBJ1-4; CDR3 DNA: TGTGCCTGGAGTGCCTCGACAGGGGGTAGTGAAAAACTGTTTTTT; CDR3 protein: CAWSASTGGSEKLFF
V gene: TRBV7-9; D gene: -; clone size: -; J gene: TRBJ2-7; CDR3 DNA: TGTGCCAGCAGCTTAGTAACCTACGAGCAGTACTTC; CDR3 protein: CASSLVTYEQYF
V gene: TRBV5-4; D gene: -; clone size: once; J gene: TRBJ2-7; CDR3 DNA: TGTGCCAGCAGCGCCCCTTTGAGGGGTAGGAACGAGCAGTACTTC; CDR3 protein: CASSAPLRGRNEQYF
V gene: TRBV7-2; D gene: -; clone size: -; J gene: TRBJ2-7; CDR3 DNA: TGTGCCAGCAGCTTATTATTCCGTTCCTACGAGCAGTACTTC; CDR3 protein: CASSLLFRSYEQYF
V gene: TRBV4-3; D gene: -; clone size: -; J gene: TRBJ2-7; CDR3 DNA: TGCGCCAGCAGCCAAGATGTAGCCGGGACCCCCCAGTACTTC; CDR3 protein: CASSQDVAGTPQYF
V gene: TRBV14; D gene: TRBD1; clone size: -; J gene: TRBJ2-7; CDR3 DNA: TGTGCCAGCAGCGACCAGACAGGGAGCTCCTACGAGCAGTACTTC; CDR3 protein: CASSDQTGSSYEQYF
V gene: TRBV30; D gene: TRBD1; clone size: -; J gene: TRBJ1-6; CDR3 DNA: TGTGCCTTCTCTCTGGGACAGCAAAATTCACCCCTCCACTTT; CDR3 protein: CAFSLGQQNSPLHF
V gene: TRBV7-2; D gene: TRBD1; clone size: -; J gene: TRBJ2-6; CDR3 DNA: TGTGCCAGCAGCTCCACAACAGACAGGGCTGGGGCCAACGTCCTGACTTTC; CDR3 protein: CASSSTTDRAGANVLTF
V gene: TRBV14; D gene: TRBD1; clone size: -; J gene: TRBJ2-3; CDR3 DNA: TGTGCCAGCAGCCAAGATCTGGGAGACAGGGGTAGCACAGATACGCAGTATTTT; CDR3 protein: CASSQDLGDRGSTDTQYF
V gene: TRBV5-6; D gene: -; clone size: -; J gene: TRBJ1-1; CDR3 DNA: TGTGCCAGCAGCTGGGCCCAAATGAACACTGAAGCTTTCTTT; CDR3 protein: CASSWAQMNTEAFF
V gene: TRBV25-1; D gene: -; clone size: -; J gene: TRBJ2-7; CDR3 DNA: TGTGCCAGCAGTTGGAGCTCCTACGAGCAGTACTTC; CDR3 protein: CASSWSSYEQYF
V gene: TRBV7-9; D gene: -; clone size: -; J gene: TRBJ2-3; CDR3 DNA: TGTGCCAGCAGCCCCGGTTCGGGGCGGGGAGATACGCAGTATTTT; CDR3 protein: CASSPGSGRGDTQYF
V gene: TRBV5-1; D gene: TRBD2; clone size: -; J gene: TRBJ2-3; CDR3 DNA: TGCGCCAGCAGCTTGGACGTCGGGGGGTTGTCTTTTAGCACAGATACGCAGTATTTT; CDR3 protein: CASSLDVGGLSFSTDTQYF
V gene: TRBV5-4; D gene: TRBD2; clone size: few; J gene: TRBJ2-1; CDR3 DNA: TGTGCCAGCAGCCTCCGCGGAGCGGGGGATTTCTACAATGAGCAGTTCTTC; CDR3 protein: CASSLRGAGDFYNEQFF
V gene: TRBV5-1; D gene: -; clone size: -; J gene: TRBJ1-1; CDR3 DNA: TGCGCCAGCAGCTTGTTAAGTCTAGGGGGGCAGACTGAAGCTTTCTTT; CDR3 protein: CASSLLSLGGQTEAFF
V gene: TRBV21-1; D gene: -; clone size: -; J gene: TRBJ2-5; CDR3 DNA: TGTGCCAGCAGCAAAAGTGGGACGACAGGACAGGGAAGGGGAGGACGAGAGACCCAGTACTTC; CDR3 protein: CASSKSGTTGQGRGGRETQYF
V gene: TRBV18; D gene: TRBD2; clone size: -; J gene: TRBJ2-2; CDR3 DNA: TGTGCCAGCTCCCTGCTAGGAGCGGGGGGCACCGCAGGCACCGGGGAGCTGTTTTTT; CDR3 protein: CASSLLGAGGTAGTGELFF
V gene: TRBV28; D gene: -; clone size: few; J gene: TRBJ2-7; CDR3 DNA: TGTGCCAGCAATGGAGGGGGGAACTACGAGCAGTACTTC; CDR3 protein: CASNGGGNYEQYF
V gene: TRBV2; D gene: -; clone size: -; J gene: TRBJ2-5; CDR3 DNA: TGTGCCAGCCTGCTAATCGGAGAGACCCAGTACTTC; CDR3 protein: CASLLIGETQYF
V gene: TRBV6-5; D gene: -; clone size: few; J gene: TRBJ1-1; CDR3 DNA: TGTGCCAGCAGTTACGACCGATGGTCGGGGTTGGCTGAAGCTTTCTTT; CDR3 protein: CASSYDRWSGLAEAFF
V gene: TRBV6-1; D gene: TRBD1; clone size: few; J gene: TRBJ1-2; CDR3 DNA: TGTGCCAGCAGTAGACAGGGTGTAAACTATGGCTACACCTTC; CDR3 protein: CASSRQGVNYGYTF
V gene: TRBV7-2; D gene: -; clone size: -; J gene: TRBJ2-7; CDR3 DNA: TGTGCCAGCAGCTTAGGCGCGGGCTACGAGCAGTACTTC; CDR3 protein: CASSLGAGYEQYF
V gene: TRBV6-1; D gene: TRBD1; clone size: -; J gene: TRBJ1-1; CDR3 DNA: TGTGCCAGCAGTGAGGAGGGGCAGGGGGGGACTGAAGCTTTCTTT; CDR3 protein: CASSEEGQGGTEAFF
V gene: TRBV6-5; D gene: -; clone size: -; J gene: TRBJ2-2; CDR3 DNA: TGTGCCAGCAGTTACTCGAAATCGCTGGTCACCGGGGAGCTGTTTTTT; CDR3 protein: CASSYSKSLVTGELFF
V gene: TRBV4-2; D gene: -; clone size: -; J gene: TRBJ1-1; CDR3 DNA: TGTGCCAGCAGCCGATCAGACAAGAGGGCTGAAGCTTTCTTT; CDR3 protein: CASSRSDKRAEAFF
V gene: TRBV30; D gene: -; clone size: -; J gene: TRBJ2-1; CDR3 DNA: TGTGCCTGGAGGGGTAATGAGCAGTTCTTC; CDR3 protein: CAWRGNEQFF
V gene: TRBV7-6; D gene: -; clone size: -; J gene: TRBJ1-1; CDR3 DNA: TGTGCCAGCAGCCTATTCAGGGGGAACACTGAAGCTTTCTTT; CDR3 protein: CASSLFRGNTEAFF
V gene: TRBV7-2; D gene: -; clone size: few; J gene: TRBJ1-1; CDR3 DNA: TGTGCCAGCAGCTTATGGACGGGGGCCTGGGAAGCTTTCTTT; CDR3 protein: CASSLWTGAWEAFF
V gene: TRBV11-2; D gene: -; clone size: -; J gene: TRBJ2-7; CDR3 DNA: TGTGCCAGCAGCTTAGATGGGGGAACCTACGAGCAGTACTTC; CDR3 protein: CASSLDGGTYEQYF
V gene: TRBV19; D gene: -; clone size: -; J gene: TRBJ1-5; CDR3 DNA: TGTGCCAGTAGGAGTCTGCGGGGAGCGGTCGATCAGCCCCAGCATTTT; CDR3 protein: CASRSLRGAVDQPQHF
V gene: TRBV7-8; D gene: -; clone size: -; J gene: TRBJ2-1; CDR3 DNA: TGTGCCAGCAGCCCCTGGGTCCTCGCCCACAATGAGCAGTTCTTC; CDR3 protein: CASSPWVLAHNEQFF
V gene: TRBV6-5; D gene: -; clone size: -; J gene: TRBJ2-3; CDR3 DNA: TGTGCCAGCAGTTACTCGAACGGATTTAGCACAGATACGCAGTATTTT; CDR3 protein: CASSYSNGFSTDTQYF
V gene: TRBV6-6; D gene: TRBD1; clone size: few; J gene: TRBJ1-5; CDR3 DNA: TGTGCCAGCAGTTATTGGGACAGGGATCAGCCCCAGCATTTT; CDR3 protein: CASSYWDRDQPQHF
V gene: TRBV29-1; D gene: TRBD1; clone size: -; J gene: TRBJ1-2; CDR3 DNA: TGCAGCGTTGACGAGGGGGCCAGATCCTATGGCTACACCTTC; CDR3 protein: CSVDEGARSYGYTF
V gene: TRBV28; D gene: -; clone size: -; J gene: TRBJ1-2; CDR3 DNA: TGTGCCAGCAGTTGGACCCGAATCTTAAAACCCTATGGCTACACCTTC; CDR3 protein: CASSWTRILKPYGYTF
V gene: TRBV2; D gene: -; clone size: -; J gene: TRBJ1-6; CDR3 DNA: TGTGCCAGCAGTGGACAGCAGTCGGGGTCACCCCTCCACTTT; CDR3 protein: CASSGQQSGSPLHF
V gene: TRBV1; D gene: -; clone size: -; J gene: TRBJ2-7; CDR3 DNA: TGCACCAGCAGCCAAGATCACAGGGGGTTCTACGAGCAGTACTTC; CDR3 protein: CTSSQDHRGFYEQYF
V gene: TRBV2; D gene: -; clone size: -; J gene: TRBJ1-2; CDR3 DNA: TGTGCCAGCTCAAATCCCGCACCGGGGAATGGCTACACCTTC; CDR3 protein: CASSNPAPGNGYTF
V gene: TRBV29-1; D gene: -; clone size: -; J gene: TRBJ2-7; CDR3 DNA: TGCAGCGTTGAAGGCCGACAGTCCTACGAGCAGTACTTC; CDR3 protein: CSVEGRQSYEQYF
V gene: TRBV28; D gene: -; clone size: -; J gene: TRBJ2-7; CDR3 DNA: TGTGCCAGCAGCACCATGGGCGAGCAGTACTTC; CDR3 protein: CASSTMGEQYF
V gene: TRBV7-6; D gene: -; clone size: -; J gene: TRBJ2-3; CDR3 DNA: TGTGCCAGCAGCTTAGGGGCAGGGGGGACAGATACGCAGTATTTT; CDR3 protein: CASSLGAGGTDTQYF
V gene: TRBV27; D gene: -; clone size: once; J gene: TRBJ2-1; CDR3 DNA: TGTGCCAGCAGTACAGGGCTTCTGGATGAGCAGTTCTTC; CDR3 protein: CASSTGLLDEQFF
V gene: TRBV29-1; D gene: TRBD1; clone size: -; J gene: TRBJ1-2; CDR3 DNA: TGCAGCGTTGAGGGTTTGGGGCAGGGGGATCTCTATGGCTACACCTTC; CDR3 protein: CSVEGLGQGDLYGYTF
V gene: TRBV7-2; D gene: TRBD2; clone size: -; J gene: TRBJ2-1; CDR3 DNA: TGTGCCAGCAGCTGGGATTCGGGGGGAAATCCCTACAATGAGCAGTTCTTC; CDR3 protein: CASSWDSGGNPYNEQFF
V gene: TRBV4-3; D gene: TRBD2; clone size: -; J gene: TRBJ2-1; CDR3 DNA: TGCGCCAGCAGATATTCGGTAGCGGGGGACAATGAGCAGTTCTTC; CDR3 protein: CASRYSVAGDNEQFF
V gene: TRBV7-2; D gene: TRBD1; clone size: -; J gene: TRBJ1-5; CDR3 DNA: TGTGCCAGCAGCTTGAGGGGACAGAGCAATCAGCCCCAGCATTTT; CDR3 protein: CASSLRGQSNQPQHF
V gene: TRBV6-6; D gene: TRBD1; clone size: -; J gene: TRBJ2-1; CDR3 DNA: TGTGCCAGCAGTCCACCGGGACAGCCCTACAATGAGCAGTTCTTC; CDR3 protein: CASSPPGQPYNEQFF
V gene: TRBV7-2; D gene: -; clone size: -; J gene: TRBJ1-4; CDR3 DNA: TGTGCCAGCAGCCTTCAACTGGGTAAACTGTTTTTT; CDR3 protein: CASSLQLGKLFF
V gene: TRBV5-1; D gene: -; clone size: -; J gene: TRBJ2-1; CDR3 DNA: TGCGCCAGCAGCTTGAGGCAGGGTGCCAATGAGCAGTTCTTC; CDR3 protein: CASSLRQGANEQFF